These T cell receptor beta chains were read from a single sample in a study of monozygotic twins with inflammatory bowel disease. TCRdb reanalyzed the 5' RACE reads, giving one entry per CDR3 protein sequence and no DNA. There are approximately 400,000 distinct CDR3 sequences in the sample, with 2.5% to 3% held by the top ten. Sequenced input: blood. The receptor source for this set is a human donor with ulcerative colitis or Crohn's disease, or a healthy co-twin of an affected twin (not recorded which). Both conserved end residues are part of each CDR3. The order of the fields is J gene, V gene, CDR3 protein.

TRBJ2-3 | TRBV24-1 | CATSDPPSGAQYF
TRBJ1-6 | TRBV3-1 | CASSQGGGSNNSPLHF
TRBJ1-2 | TRBV5-1 | CASSPDRVGGYTF
TRBJ2-1 | TRBV2 | CASSELRTSGGAWYNEQFF
TRBJ2-5 | TRBV4-3 | CASSQDLVRGGRETQYF
TRBJ1-2 | TRBV7-2 | CASSLMGLGYTF
TRBJ2-3 | TRBV20-1 | CSARDTSSGGGNTQYF
TRBJ2-5 | TRBV7-7 | CASSLAARTSGDQETQYF
TRBJ1-1 | TRBV7-2 | CASSLVYRVNTEAFF
TRBJ2-3 | TRBV7-9 | CASSFSGGDTDTQYF
TRBJ1-1 | TRBV6-1 | CASKAGLHTEAFF
TRBJ2-5 | TRBV7-2 | CASSGDARETQYF
TRBJ1-6 | TRBV6-2/TRBV6-3 | CASSYVLSRLGAPLHF
TRBJ2-2 | TRBV5-5 | CASSLSSGGAVAGELFF
TRBJ2-3 | TRBV11-2 | CASSSLGSYGFTDTQYF
TRBJ2-7 | TRBV6-5 | CASSYSEQGAFYEQYF
TRBJ2-3 | TRBV2 | CASSLQRGISTDTQYF
TRBJ2-1 | TRBV12-3/TRBV12-4 | CASGENNEQFF
TRBJ1-1 | TRBV20-1 | CSASPLMTGFDAEAFF
TRBJ2-7 | TRBV7-6 | CASSAGAGTHSYEQYF
TRBJ2-5 | TRBV30 | CAWRNWQGDQETQYF
TRBJ2-1 | TRBV12-5 | CASGSGQSSYNEQFF
TRBJ2-1 | TRBV7-9 | CASSPPEGDEQFF
TRBJ2-3 | TRBV3-1 | CASSPGGGGTDTQYF
TRBJ1-1 | TRBV4-3 | CASSPQVGTEAFF